A selection of T cell receptor beta chains follows, all from one sample in a study of blood T cells in healthy people across ages. TCRdb re-derived calls from the 5' RACE reads in MiXCR, one entry per CDR3 protein. The sample records more than 500,000 distinct CDR3 sequences, approximately 26% being singletons. The same data also went into a second study, on T cells of mothers and their children.

Material for sequencing was blood. Every receptor here comes from a boy between 2 and 10 years old in good health. CDR3s include the opening cysteine and the closing phenylalanine or tryptophan. A D gene is named only where the DNA matches it firmly.

J gene | V gene | D gene | CDR3 protein
TRBJ1-1 | TRBV3-1 | - | CASSPTSTNTEAFF
TRBJ2-6 | TRBV6-1 | - | CASTGDSSGANVLTF
TRBJ2-7 | TRBV7-9 | TRBD1 | CASSLEGQGREQYF
TRBJ2-5 | TRBV11-2 | - | CASSLPTTVQETQYF
TRBJ2-3 | TRBV14 | - | CASSQDTGGRDTQYF
TRBJ2-5 | TRBV18 | TRBD2 | CASSESGTSGRALFF
TRBJ2-2 | TRBV5-1 | TRBD1 | CASSWTGAGGELFF
TRBJ2-5 | TRBV10-3 | - | CAISEGTSETQYF
TRBJ2-6 | TRBV9 | - | CASSPEGAGANVLTF
TRBJ2-1 | TRBV12-5 | - | CASGPIGEQFF
TRBJ2-1 | TRBV2 | - | CASTKRGYNEQFF
TRBJ2-5 | TRBV20-1 | - | CNGAGTQYF
TRBJ2-2 | TRBV20-1 | TRBD1 | CSAQTGLVTGELFF
TRBJ2-7 | TRBV6-1 | TRBD2 | CASSPLGAGGTYEQYF
TRBJ1-2 | TRBV7-9 | - | CASSLYEGVDWGYTF
TRBJ2-3 | TRBV18 | TRBD2 | CASSPVAGTSTDTQYF
- | TRBV3-1 | - | CASSPLGGGEQFF
TRBJ1-3 | TRBV6-5 | - | CAGGLNGNTIYF
TRBJ2-1 | TRBV7-9 | TRBD1 | CASSVGTGGGEQFF
TRBJ1-2 | TRBV14 | - | CASSPRFRFETYGYTF
TRBJ2-1 | TRBV18 | TRBD1 | CASSPTNRGLGYNEQFF
TRBJ2-1 | TRBV9 | - | CASSVVPSSYNEQFF
TRBJ2-4 | TRBV14 | - | CASMAGNMRIQYF
TRBJ2-7 | TRBV27 | - | CASGWGVEQYF
TRBJ2-7 | TRBV10-2 | - | CASSEFGDRPYEQYF
TRBJ2-4 | TRBV19 | TRBD2 | CASSSGGALAKNIQYF
- | TRBV6-4 | - | CASTGDGGYNEQFF
TRBJ1-2 | TRBV12-5 | TRBD1 | CASGLVLGTGSNYGYTF
TRBJ1-1 | TRBV6-2/TRBV6-3 | TRBD1 | CASTRRGTEAFF
TRBJ2-1 | TRBV11-2 | - | CASSLGTTYNEQFF
TRBJ1-1 | TRBV12-3/TRBV12-4 | TRBD1 | CASRTDRVTEAFF
TRBJ1-3 | TRBV5-5 | - | CASSLESSGNTIYF
TRBJ2-5 | TRBV6-1 | TRBD1 | CASSFLQGAQETQYF
TRBJ2-7 | TRBV3-1 | - | CASSQNLQGVEYF
TRBJ2-5 | TRBV9 | - | CASSSRQMLGQETQYF
TRBJ1-3 | TRBV7-2 | TRBD1 | CASSSGGGDGNTIYF
TRBJ1-2 | TRBV5-4 | TRBD1 | CASRREGTVDLYGYTF
TRBJ1-1 | TRBV30 | TRBD1 | CAWRTSTGDFAEAFF
TRBJ2-3 | TRBV10-2 | - | CASLTESTDTQYF
TRBJ2-6 | TRBV7-2 | - | CASSLVGVFSGANVLTF
TRBJ1-1 | TRBV7-2 | - | CASSSRTASTEAFF
- | TRBV2 | TRBD1 | CASSNQGARETQYF
TRBJ2-5 | TRBV29-1 | TRBD2 | CSVQGLAGDLVGETQYF
TRBJ2-3 | TRBV18 | TRBD2 | CASSPPVASGISTDTQYF
- | TRBV5-1 | - | CASSLAARVSSEQYF
TRBJ2-4 | TRBV6-2/TRBV6-3 | - | CASSYEGGRYAKNIQYF